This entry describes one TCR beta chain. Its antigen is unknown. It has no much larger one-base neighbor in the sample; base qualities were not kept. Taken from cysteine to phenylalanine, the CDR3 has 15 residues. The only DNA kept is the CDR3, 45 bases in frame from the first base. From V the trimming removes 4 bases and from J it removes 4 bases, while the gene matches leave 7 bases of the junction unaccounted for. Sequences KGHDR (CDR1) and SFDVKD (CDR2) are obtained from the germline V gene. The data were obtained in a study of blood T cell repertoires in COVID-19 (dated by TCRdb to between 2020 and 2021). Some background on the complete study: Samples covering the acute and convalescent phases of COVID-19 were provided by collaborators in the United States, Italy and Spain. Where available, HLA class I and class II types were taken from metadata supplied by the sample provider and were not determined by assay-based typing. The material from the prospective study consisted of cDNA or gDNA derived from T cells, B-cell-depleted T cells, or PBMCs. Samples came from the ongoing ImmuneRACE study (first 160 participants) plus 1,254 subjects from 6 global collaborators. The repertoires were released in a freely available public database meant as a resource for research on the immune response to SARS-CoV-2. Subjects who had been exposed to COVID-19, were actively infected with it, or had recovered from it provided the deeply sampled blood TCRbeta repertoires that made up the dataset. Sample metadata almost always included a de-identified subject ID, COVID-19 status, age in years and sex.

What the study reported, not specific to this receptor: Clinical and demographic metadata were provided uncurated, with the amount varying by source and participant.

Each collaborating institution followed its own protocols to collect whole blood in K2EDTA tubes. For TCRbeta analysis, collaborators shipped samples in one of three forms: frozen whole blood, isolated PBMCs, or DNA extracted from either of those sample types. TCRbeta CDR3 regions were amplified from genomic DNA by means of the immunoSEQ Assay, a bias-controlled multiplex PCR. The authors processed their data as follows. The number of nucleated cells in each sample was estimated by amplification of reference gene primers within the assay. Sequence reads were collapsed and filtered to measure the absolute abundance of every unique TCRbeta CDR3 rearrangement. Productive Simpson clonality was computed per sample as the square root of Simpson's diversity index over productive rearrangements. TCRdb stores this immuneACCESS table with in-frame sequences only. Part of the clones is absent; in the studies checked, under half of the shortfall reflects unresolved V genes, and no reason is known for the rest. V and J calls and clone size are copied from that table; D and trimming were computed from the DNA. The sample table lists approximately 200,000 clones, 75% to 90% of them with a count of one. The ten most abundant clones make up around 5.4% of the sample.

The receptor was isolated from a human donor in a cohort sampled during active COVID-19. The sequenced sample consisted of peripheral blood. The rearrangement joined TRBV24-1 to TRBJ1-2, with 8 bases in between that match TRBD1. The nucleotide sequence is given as TGTGCCACCAGTGAACCAGGACAGGGTGGCTATGGCTACACCTTC. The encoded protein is CATSEPGQGGYGYTF.